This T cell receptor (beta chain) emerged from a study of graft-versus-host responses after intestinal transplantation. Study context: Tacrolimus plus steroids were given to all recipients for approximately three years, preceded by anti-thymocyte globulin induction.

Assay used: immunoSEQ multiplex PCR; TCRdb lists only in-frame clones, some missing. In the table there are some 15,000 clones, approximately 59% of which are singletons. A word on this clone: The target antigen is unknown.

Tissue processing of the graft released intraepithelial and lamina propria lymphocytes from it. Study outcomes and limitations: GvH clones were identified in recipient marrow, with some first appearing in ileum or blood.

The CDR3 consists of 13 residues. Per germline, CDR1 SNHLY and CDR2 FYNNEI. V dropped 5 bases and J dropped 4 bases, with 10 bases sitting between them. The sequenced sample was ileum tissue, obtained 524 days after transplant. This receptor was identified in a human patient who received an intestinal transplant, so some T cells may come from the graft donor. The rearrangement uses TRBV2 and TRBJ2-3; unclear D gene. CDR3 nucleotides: TGTGCCAGCAGTAAAGGGCAGGCAGATACGCAGTATTTT. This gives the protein CASSKGQADTQYF.